This T cell receptor beta chain comes out of a study of shared clonotypes between healthy human individuals. This CDR3 region has 14 residues. Trimming left V 5 bases short and J 2 bases short, with 13 bases between. CDR1 and CDR2 (germline): MRHNA, SNTAGT. Deep level was the assay's run setting. Assay used: immunoSEQ multiplex PCR; TCRdb lists only in-frame clones, some missing. Altogether approximately 650,000 clones are present, roughly 96% being singletons, with the ten largest covering around 0.097%. As concerns this clone: Its antigen remains unidentified.

Naive CD8 cells comprised CD45RO-negative, CCR7-positively selected cells, excluding terminally differentiated effector memory CD45RA+ cells. Points from the study as a whole: The four-donor shared clonotypes exceeded non-shared clonotypes in generation probability, with non-shared ones scoring lower.

The TCR sequence derives from a woman aged 25 to 39 in good health. The source material was naive CD8+ T cells sorted from blood. The chain links TRBV6-4 to TRBJ2-7; no firm D call. CDR3 DNA sequence: TGTGCCAGCAGTCGAACTTCCATCGCCTACGAGCAGTACTTC. Protein: CASSRTSIAYEQYF.